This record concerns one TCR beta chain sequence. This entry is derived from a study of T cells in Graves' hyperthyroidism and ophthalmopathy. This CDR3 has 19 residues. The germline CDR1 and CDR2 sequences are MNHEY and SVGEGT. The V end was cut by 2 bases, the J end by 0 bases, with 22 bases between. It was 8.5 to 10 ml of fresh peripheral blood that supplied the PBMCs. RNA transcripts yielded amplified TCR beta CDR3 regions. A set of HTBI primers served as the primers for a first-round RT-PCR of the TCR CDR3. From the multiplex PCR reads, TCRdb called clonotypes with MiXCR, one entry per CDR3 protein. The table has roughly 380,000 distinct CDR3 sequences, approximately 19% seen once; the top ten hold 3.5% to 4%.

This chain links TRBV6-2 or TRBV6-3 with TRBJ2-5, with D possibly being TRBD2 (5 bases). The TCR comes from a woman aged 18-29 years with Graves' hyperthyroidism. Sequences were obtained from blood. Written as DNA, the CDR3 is TGTGCCAGCAGTTACCGGCCGACGCGCCATTGGAGGTACCAAGAGACCCAGTACTTC. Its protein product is CASSYRPTRHWRYQETQYF.